One sample yielded the 5 T cell receptor beta chains listed below, sequenced in a study of T cells in Graves' hyperthyroidism and ophthalmopathy. Amplified regions were TCR beta CDR3 sequences from RNA transcripts. Researchers ran a first-round RT-PCR on the TCR CDR3 using the HTBI primer set. TCRdb itself ran the multiplex PCR reads through MiXCR, one entry per CDR3 protein. The table records approximately 430,000 distinct CDR3 sequences, 15% to 17% of them present only once. The sample taken for sequencing was blood. These receptors all stem from a woman aged 18-35 years with Graves' hyperthyroidism.

This clonotype was detected ten times or more. The V call is TRBV28, the J call TRBJ2-7, with 9 bases lining up with TRBD1. The CDR3 totals 14 residues. The germline V gene has CDR1 MDHEN and CDR2 SYDVKM. V gave up 7 bases and J gave up 2 bases; unmatched junction bases: 6. Here the CDR3 reads CASNSGTGPYEQYF. The CDR3 nucleotides are TGTGCCAGCAACTCCGGGACAGGGCCCTACGAGCAGTACTTC.

The chain combines TRBV12-3 or TRBV12-4 with TRBJ1-5; 7 bases are a match to TRBD1. This CDR3 comprises 13 residues. J lost 5 bases, V lost 6 bases, and 4 bases had no gene match. CDR3 DNA sequence: TGTGCCAGCAGGGGGACAGCCGATCAGCCCCAGCATTTT. Amino acids: CASRGTADQPQHF.

The chain carries TRBV5-4 and TRBJ2-5; D is ambiguous. Trimming shortened V by 5 bases and J by 3 bases, and 11 bases separated the two germline ends. The CDR3 spans 13 residues. Germline V lookup: CDR1 SGHNT, CDR2 YYREEE (reference sequence). The CDR3 loop reads CASRRTDEETQYF. CDR3 bases: TGTGCCAGCAGACGGACGGACGAAGAGACCCAGTACTTC.

This clonotype was observed many times. The chain employs TRBV20-1 and TRBJ1-1; 7 bases are shared with TRBD1. CDR1 and CDR2 (germline): DFQATT, SNEGSKA (reference sequence). There are 12 residues in the CDR3. V dropped 5 bases and J dropped 8; count of bases not matched to a gene: 8. CDR3 DNA: TGCAGTGCTTTCGGGGACAGATACGAAGCTTTCTTT. This translates into CSAFGDRYEAFF.

In its sample, this clonotype was seen many times. The gene calls are TRBV9 and TRBJ2-1, with D possibly TRBD1 on 6 matching bases. CDR1 and CDR2 (germline): SGDLS, YYNGEE. The CDR3 is 13 amino acids. V dropped 3 bases and J dropped 4 bases, with 8 bases sitting between them. The CDR3 spells CASSEDSYNEQFF. CDR3 bases: TGTGCCAGCAGCGAGGACAGTTACAATGAGCAGTTCTTC.